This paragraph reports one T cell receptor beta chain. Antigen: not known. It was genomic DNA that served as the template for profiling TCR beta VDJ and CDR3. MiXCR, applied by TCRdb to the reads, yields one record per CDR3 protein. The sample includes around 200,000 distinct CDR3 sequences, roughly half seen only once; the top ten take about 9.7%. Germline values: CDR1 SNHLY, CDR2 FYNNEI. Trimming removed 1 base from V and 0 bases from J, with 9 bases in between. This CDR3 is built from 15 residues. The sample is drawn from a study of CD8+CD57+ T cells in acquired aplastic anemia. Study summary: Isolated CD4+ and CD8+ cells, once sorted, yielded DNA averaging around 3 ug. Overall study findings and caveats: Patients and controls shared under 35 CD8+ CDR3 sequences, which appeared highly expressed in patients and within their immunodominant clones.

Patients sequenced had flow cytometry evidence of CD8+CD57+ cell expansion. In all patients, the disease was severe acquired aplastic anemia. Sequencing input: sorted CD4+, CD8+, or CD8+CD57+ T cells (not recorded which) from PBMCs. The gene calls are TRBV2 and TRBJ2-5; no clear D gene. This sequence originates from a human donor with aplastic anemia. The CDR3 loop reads CASSEGLWDQETQYF. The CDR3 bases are TGTGCCAGCAGTGAAGGGTTATGGGACCAAGAGACCCAGTACTTC.